Listed here is a single T cell receptor beta chain. For the second PCR, which ran for about 7 to 11 cycles, a sample-barcoded 5' primer and a J-beta primer mix were used. TCRdb processed the 5' RACE reads anew with MiXCR; each CDR3 protein has one entry. The sample shows some 750,000 distinct CDR3 sequences, 20% to 25% of them seen only once. Roughly 10 milliliters of peripheral blood were drawn from each donor. The length of the CDR3 is 18 residues. Germline loops: CDR1 MNHEY, CDR2 SMNVEV (reference sequence). Trimming took 4 bases from V and 0 from J, leaving 16 bases between them. This entry is derived from a study of blood T cells in healthy people across ages.

Sequencing was performed on blood. The sequence came from a man between 65 and 85 years old in good health. The chain employs TRBV27 and TRBJ2-6; the D gene is possibly TRBD1 (6 bases). The CDR3 DNA reads TGTGCCAGCAGTTATAGATACACAGGGTTCTCTGGGGCCAACGTCCTGACTTTC. Residues: CASSYRYTGFSGANVLTF.